This TCR beta chain was found in a study of blood T cell repertoires in COVID-19 (dated by TCRdb to 2018 to 2020). In terms of the full investigation: Collaborator samples came from the United States, Italy and Spain and covered acute and convalescent phases of COVID-19. The prospective study material was composed of cDNA or gDNA derived from T cells, B-cell-depleted T cells, or PBMCs. The dataset comprised deeply sampled blood TCRbeta repertoires from subjects exposed to, actively infected with, or recovered from COVID-19. The repertoires were released in a freely available public database intended as a resource for research on the immune response to SARS-CoV-2. The samples were drawn from two sources: the first 160 participants of the ongoing ImmuneRACE study, and fewer than 1,500 subjects contributed by 6 global collaborators. Nearly every sample came with metadata listing a de-identified subject ID, COVID-19 status, age in years and sex. HLA class I and class II types, where available, came from metadata supplied by the sample provider rather than from assay-based typing. General conclusions and limits of the study: The quantity of clinical and demographic metadata differed by source and by participant and was supplied without curation.

Collaborating institutions collected whole blood in K2EDTA tubes following their own protocols. Collaborator samples were shipped for TCRbeta analysis as frozen whole blood, isolated PBMCs, or DNA extracted from either sample type. Trimming at the junction amounts to 3 bases on V and 1 base on J, and the germline ends lie 6 bases apart. The germline V gene gives CDR1 as SGHNT and CDR2 as YENEEA. Spanning cysteine to phenylalanine, the CDR3 consists of 13 amino acids. Only CDR3 DNA is held: 39 bases, read in frame from base 1. TCRbeta CDR3 regions were amplified from genomic DNA using the immunoSEQ Assay, a bias-controlled multiplex PCR. As for the authors' bioinformatics: Within the assay, amplification of reference gene primers was used to estimate how many nucleated cells each sample contained. Sequence reads were collapsed and filtered to measure the absolute abundance of every unique TCRbeta CDR3 rearrangement. For each sample, productive Simpson clonality was calculated as the square root of Simpson's diversity index over productive rearrangements. Drawn from immuneACCESS, this table holds only the in-frame rearrangements with V and J called that TCRdb kept. Clones are partly lost; checked studies trace under half to an unresolved V gene and leave the rest unexplained. The V and J calls and clone size are taken from that table; D and trimming were inferred from the DNA. The sample profile shows approximately 310,000 clones; around 90% of them were found once. 1% of the sample belongs to the ten largest clones.

On this clone: The antigen this receptor binds is unknown. The sample holds no much larger clone one base away, and base qualities are not on file.

The sequence came from a man aged 45-60 years with active or convalescent COVID-19. Sequencing was performed on peripheral blood. The chain is made from TRBV11-3 and TRBJ1-1; the D segment cannot be called with confidence. The nucleotide sequence is TGTGCCAGCAGCTTTGCGGCGAACACTGAAGCTTTCTTT. It specifies CASSFAANTEAFF.